The 4 T cell receptor beta chains presented below share a single source sample, sequenced in a study of blood T cell repertoires in COVID-19. This table comes from immunoSEQ multiplex PCR, and its TCRdb copy is limited to in-frame clones, with some not included. There are a few hundred thousand clones in the sample; 75% to 90% occur only once, and around 1.3% lies in the top ten. Sequenced: PBMCs or T cells enriched from blood (not recorded which). The receptors originated from a man aged 30-40 years who had recovered from COVID-19.

The CDR3 DNA follows: TGTGCCAGCAGGACCGGGACTAGCGGGAGCGAGCAGTTCTTC. Amino acid sequence: CASRTGTSGSEQFF. This chain uses TRBV2 with TRBJ2-1, with 14 positions matching TRBD2. Germline lookup yields CDR1 SNHLY and CDR2 FYNNEI. The CDR3 extends over 14 amino acids. The V segment lost 6 bases and the J segment 10 bases; nucleotides outside the gene matches: 5. The full variable domain, in which reference TRBV2 and TRBJ2-1 provide the parts outside the CDR3, is EPEVTQTPSHQVTQMGQEVILRCVPISNHLYFYWYRQILGQKVEFLVSFYNNEISEKSEIFDDQFSVERPDGSNFTLKIRSTKLEDSAMYFCASRTGTSGSEQFFGPGTRLTVL.

The chain is built from TRBV18 and TRBJ2-7; D possibly corresponds to TRBD1 (5 bases). The length of the CDR3 is 12 residues. With 6 bases removed from V and 3 bases from J, the gap between germline ends came to 9 bases. CDR1 and CDR2 (germline): KGHSH, LQKENI. For the CDR3, the DNA is TGTGCCAGCTCTACAAGGGGCTACGAGCAGTACTTC. Residues: CASSTRGYEQYF.

This clone was detected only once. V gene TRBV30 combines with J gene TRBJ1-6; 9 nucleotides align to TRBD1. The ends lost 3 bases at V and 7 bases at J; junction bases unmatched: 7. The germline V gene has CDR1 GTSNPN and CDR2 SVGIG (reference sequence). The CDR3 runs to 15 residues. For the CDR3, the DNA is TGTGCCTGGAGGGGGGACAGGGCTAGGAATTCACCCCTCCACTTT. Translating gives CAWRGDRARNSPLHF.

The chain is built from TRBV7-9 and TRBJ2-7; D uncertain. The CDR3 runs 15 residues. In germline, CDR1 is SEHNR, CDR2 FQNEAQ (reference sequence). Trimming shortened V by 5 bases and J by 0 bases, and 14 bases separated the two germline ends. The CDR3 DNA is TGTGCCAGCAGCATTACACCTTCTGTCTCCTACGAGCAGTACTTC. Amino acid sequence: CASSITPSVSYEQYF. The whole variable domain, remainder taken from reference TRBV7-9 and TRBJ2-7, is DTGVSQNPRHKITKRGQNVTFRCDPISEHNRLYWYRQTLGQGPEFLTYFQNEAQLEKSRLLSDRFSAERPKGSFSTLEIQRTEQGDSAMYLCASSITPSVSYEQYFGPGTRLTVT.